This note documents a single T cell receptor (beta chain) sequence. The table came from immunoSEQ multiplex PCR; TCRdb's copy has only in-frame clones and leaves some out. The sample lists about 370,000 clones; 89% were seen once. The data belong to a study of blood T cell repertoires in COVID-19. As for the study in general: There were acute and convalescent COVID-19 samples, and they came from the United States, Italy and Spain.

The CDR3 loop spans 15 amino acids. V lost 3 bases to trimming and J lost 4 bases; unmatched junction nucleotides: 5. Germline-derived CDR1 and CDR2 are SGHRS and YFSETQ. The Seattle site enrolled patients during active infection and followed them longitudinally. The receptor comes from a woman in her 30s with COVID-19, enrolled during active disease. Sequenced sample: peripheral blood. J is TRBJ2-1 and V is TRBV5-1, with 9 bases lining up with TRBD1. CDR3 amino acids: CASSYDRGEYNEQFF. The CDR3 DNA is TGCGCCAGCAGCTACGACAGGGGGGAGTACAATGAGCAGTTCTTC. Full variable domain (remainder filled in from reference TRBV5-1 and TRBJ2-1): KAGVTQTPRYLIKTRGQQVTLSCSPISGHRSVSWYQQTPGQGLQFLFEYFSETQRNKGNFPGRFSGRQFSNSRSEMNVSTLELGDSALYLCASSYDRGEYNEQFFGPGTRLTVL.